The 31 T cell receptor beta chains below were found in one sample sequenced in a study of graft-versus-host responses after intestinal transplantation. This table comes from immunoSEQ multiplex PCR, and its TCRdb copy is limited to in-frame clones, with some not included. The table lists about 64,000 clones, roughly nine tenths of them singletons. These receptors lack a known antigen. This sample comprised unstimulated CD8+ T cells sorted from spleen or lymph node cells, obtained before transplant. Receptors originate from a human donor who was the organ donor for an intestinal transplant.

The rearrangement uses TRBV29-1 and TRBJ1-4, with D hard to call. The CDR3 is made up of 13 amino acids. Germline values: CDR1 SQVTM, CDR2 ANQGSEA. Deletions cut 6 bases from V and 0 bases from J, with 8 bases between. The CDR3 nucleotides read TGCAGCGTATCAGATGCAACTAATGAAAAACTGTTTTTT. As protein: CSVSDATNEKLFF.

The rearrangement joins TRBV21-1 to TRBJ2-7; the table names TRBD2, a call not compared with the DNA. TRBV21-1 is tagged as a pseudogene. The CDR3 contains 16 residues. CDR3 in DNA: TGTGCCAGCAGCAAATGGAAGGGACTAGCGACCTACGAGCAGTACTTC. Residues: CASSKWKGLATYEQYF.

To note about this clone: The germline gene is not matched at one end of the junction; a read error may be the cause. Here the CDR3 DNA reads TGTGCCTGCAGCCCCAGAGAGACCCAGTACTTC. It translates to CACSPRETQYF. This chain connects TRBV13 to TRBJ2-5; D is ambiguous. Germline-derived CDR1 and CDR2 are PRHDT and FYEKMQ (reference sequence). The CDR3 runs to 11 residues.

Regarding this clone: This CDR3 is also generated by other DNA sequences in the sample. The chain couples TRBV9 to TRBJ1-5; 8 bases line up with TRBD1. V lost 0 bases and J lost 4; bases outside the gene matches: 0. The germline V gene encodes CDR1 SGDLS and CDR2 YYNGEE. The CDR3 has 14 amino acids. In DNA form, the CDR3 reads TGTGCCAGCAGCGTAGGACAGGGGAATCAGCCCCAGCATTTT. It specifies CASSVGQGNQPQHF.

The chain couples TRBV9 to TRBJ1-1; 9 bases line up with TRBD1. The ends lost 0 bases at V and 5 bases at J; junction bases unmatched: 5. CDR1 SGDLS and CDR2 YYNGEE come from the germline V gene. The CDR3 has 15 amino acids. This CDR3 reads CASSVAGTGSTEAFF. The CDR3 DNA sequence: TGTGCCAGCAGCGTAGCCGGGACAGGGTCAACTGAAGCTTTCTTT. Combining the CDR3 with reference TRBV9 and TRBJ1-1 gives the whole variable domain DSGVTQTPKHLITATGQRVTLRCSPRSGDLSVYWYQQSLDQGLQFLIQYYNGEERAKGNILERFSAQQFPDLHSELNLSSLELGDSALYFCASSVAGTGSTEAFFGQGTRLTVV.

The chain carries TRBV28 and TRBJ2-5; 7 bases are shared with TRBD1. J lost 1 base, V lost 6 bases, and 2 bases had no gene match. The CDR3 covers 13 residues. Germline loops: CDR1 MDHEN, CDR2 SYDVKM. CDR3 sequence (DNA): TGTGCCAGCAGGGGGACAGTCCAAGAGACCCAGTACTTC. As protein: CASRGTVQETQYF. Using reference TRBV28 and TRBJ2-5 for the parts outside the CDR3, the full variable domain is DVKVTQSSRYLVKRTGEKVFLECVQDMDHENMFWYRQDPGLGLRLIYFSYDVKMKEKGDIPEGYSVSREKKERFSLILESASTNQTSMYLCASRGTVQETQYFGPGTRLLVL.

The chain recombines TRBV7-3 with TRBJ2-3; 10 nucleotides line up with TRBD2. The V gene's germline CDR1 is SGHTA and CDR2 FQGTGA. This CDR3 region has 15 residues. V dropped 5 bases and J dropped 4; count of bases not matched to a gene: 6. The CDR3 DNA reads TGTGCCAGCAGCCCAAGCGGGGGGGGCGCAGATACGCAGTATTTT. Its protein is CASSPSGGGADTQYF.

This chain joins TRBV6-4 and TRBJ2-3, with 7 nucleotides matching TRBD2. The V segment lost 5 bases and the J segment 4 bases; nucleotides outside the gene matches: 3. The CDR3 runs to 13 residues. Germline-derived CDR1 and CDR2 are MRHNA and SNTAGT. The CDR3 DNA reads TGTGCCAGCAGTCTAGCGGAGCCAGATACGCAGTATTTT. Its translation is CASSLAEPDTQYF.

Remarks on this clone: A read error may account for a junction end that differs from germline. J is TRBJ1-2 and V is TRBV7-8; D might be TRBD1 (6 bases). The CDR3 is made up of 13 amino acids. CDR1 SGHVS and CDR2 FQNEAQ come from the germline V gene. The CDR3 spells CASSLGAGVPGFF. In DNA form, the CDR3 reads TGTGCCAGCAGCTTGGGGGCGGGGGTACCCGGGTTCTTC.

The rearrangement uses TRBV28 and TRBJ2-1, with 8 nucleotides matching TRBD2. This CDR3 spans 17 amino acids. CDR1 MDHEN and CDR2 SYDVKM come from the germline V gene. J gave up 7 bases and V 5 bases, and 16 bases lay outside the gene matches. Here the CDR3 reads CASSLTSARRNPNEQFF. As DNA, the CDR3 is TGTGCCAGCAGTCTGACTAGCGCGCGACGAAACCCGAATGAGCAGTTCTTC.

This chain uses TRBV12-1 with TRBJ2-7; the table assigns TRBD2, which was not confirmed against the DNA. TRBV12-1 corresponds to a pseudogene. This CDR3 comprises 9 residues. The CDR3 is CASRRPEYF. The CDR3 DNA reads TGTGCCAGCAGACGCCCGGAGTACTTC.

The chain couples TRBV18 to TRBJ2-7; 8 nucleotides agree with TRBD1. J was trimmed by 3 bases and V by 7 bases; bases with no gene match: 8. The CDR3 is made up of 14 amino acids. In germline, CDR1 is KGHSH, CDR2 LQKENI. CDR3 region: CASLGGQDGYEQYF. The CDR3 DNA reads TGTGCCAGCTTAGGGGGACAGGACGGCTACGAGCAGTACTTC.

The chain uses TRBV2 and TRBJ2-3; the match to TRBD2 covers 8 bases. CDR1 and CDR2 (germline): SNHLY, FYNNEI. The CDR3 contains 15 residues. With V trimmed by 6 bases and J by 3 bases, 8 bases remained unmatched. The CDR3 DNA sequence: TGTGCCAGCAGACCAGCGGGAGAGGGGACAGATACGCAGTATTTT. Translated, it gives CASRPAGEGTDTQYF.

J is TRBJ2-3 and V is TRBV9; 10 bases map to TRBD2. The CDR3 length is 16 residues. The J segment lost 4 bases and the V segment lost 4 bases, leaving 9 bases of the junction unmatched. Germline CDR1 is SGDLS and CDR2 is YYNGEE. DNA of the CDR3: TGTGCCAGCAGCCCCGCTAGCGGGAGCTACGCAGATACGCAGTATTTT. Protein: CASSPASGSYADTQYF.

As DNA, the CDR3 is TGTGCCAGCAGCTTAGCCGGGACAGGGGGTGAGACCCAGTACTTC. Residues: CASSLAGTGGETQYF. The genes are TRBV7-3 and TRBJ2-5; 11 bases map to TRBD1. Per germline, CDR1 SGHTA and CDR2 FQGTGA. The V gene end was trimmed by 2 bases and the J gene end by 5 bases; junction bases not matched to a gene: 4. This CDR3 comprises 15 residues.

The chain couples TRBV28 to TRBJ1-1; TRBD1 matches at 8 bases. J lost 5 bases, V lost 3 bases, and 8 bases had no gene match. Germline V lookup: CDR1 MDHEN, CDR2 SYDVKM. The CDR3 loop spans 15 amino acids. The CDR3 nucleotides read TGTGCCAGCAGTTTCAGGGGGCTGTTAGGGACTGAAGCTTTCTTT. Amino acid sequence: CASSFRGLLGTEAFF.

This sequence joins TRBV10-3 and TRBJ2-7; D possibly corresponds to TRBD2 (6 bases). Between the trimmed V and J ends, which lost 9 bases and 5 bases, there was a span of 26 bases. Germline assignment: CDR1 ENHRY and CDR2 SYGVKD. There are 16 residues in the CDR3. This chain's CDR3 is CAIAPTRRGLLHEQYF. CDR3 DNA: TGTGCCATTGCACCGACCCGGAGGGGACTCCTACACGAGCAGTACTTC.

The V gene is TRBV19, the J gene TRBJ2-1, with 7 bases that match TRBD2. Germline CDR1 and CDR2: LNHDA and SQIVND (reference sequence). This CDR3 is built from 17 residues. V trimming: 2 bases; J trimming: 6 bases; junction bases outside the gene matches: 13. The CDR3 DNA sequence: TGTGCCAGTAGTATAAGTATTAGGGACTATGTAATCAATGAGCAGTTCTTC. Encoded protein: CASSISIRDYVINEQFF.

V usage is TRBV2 and J usage is TRBJ2-1; a weak D match, TRBD2 (6 bases). The CDR3 consists of 14 residues. CDR1 is SNHLY, CDR2 FYNNEI, per germline. Trimming left V 8 bases short and J 5 bases short, with 16 bases between. The CDR3 DNA follows: TGTGCCAGCGTTATCCCGGGAGAGAACAATGAGCAGTTCTTC. This encodes CASVIPGENNEQFF.

The chain uses TRBV9 and TRBJ2-6, with 8 bases aligning to TRBD1. Germline trimming cut 3 bases from V and 0 bases from J; bases unmatched to any gene: 5. From germline, CDR1 is SGDLS and CDR2 YYNGEE. The CDR3 runs to 17 residues. Here the CDR3 reads CASSATGALSGANVLTF. CDR3 in DNA: TGTGCCAGCAGCGCGACAGGGGCCCTCTCTGGGGCCAACGTCCTGACTTTC.

The chain is built from TRBV19 and TRBJ2-1; D remains unclear. V was trimmed by 8 bases and J by 8 bases, leaving 19 bases between them. This CDR3 comprises 14 residues. The V gene's germline CDR1 is LNHDA and CDR2 SQIVND (reference sequence). CDR3 sequence reads: CASGPALARHEQFF. The DNA of the CDR3 is TGTGCCAGTGGCCCCGCTTTAGCTCGGCATGAGCAGTTCTTC.

The V and J genes are TRBV27 and TRBJ1-5; maybe TRBD1 (5 bases). Germline assignment: CDR1 MNHEY and CDR2 SMNVEV (reference sequence). V gave up 2 bases and J gave up 9 bases, with 14 bases separating them. CDR3 size: 14 residues. CDR3 DNA: TGTGCCAGCAGTTTAGTTTTTACCGGGGGGCCCCAGCATTTT. It is translated as CASSLVFTGGPQHF.

The chain is built from TRBV23-1 and TRBJ2-2, with TRBD1 matching over 7 bases. TRBV23-1 counts as an open reading frame of uncertain function. This CDR3 has 20 residues. V lost 4 bases, J lost 1 base, and 18 bases stayed unmatched. The CDR3, as DNA: TGCGCCAGCAGTCCATCCCGCGACAGGGCTGCCCCCCAGAACACCGGGGAGCTGTTTTTT. This gives the protein CASSPSRDRAAPQNTGELFF.

The chain is built from TRBV2 and TRBJ2-4, with 9 bases matching TRBD1. Trimming cost V 6 bases and J 0 bases; bases outside gene matches: 12. CDR1 is SNHLY and CDR2 is FYNNEI in the germline V gene. The CDR3 has 18 amino acids. CDR3 loop: CASRTGTGTSLAKNIQYF. The CDR3 nucleotides read TGTGCCAGCAGGACCGGGACAGGGACCTCCTTAGCCAAAAACATTCAGTACTTC. Full variable domain (remainder filled in from reference TRBV2 and TRBJ2-4): EPEVTQTPSHQVTQMGQEVILRCVPISNHLYFYWYRQILGQKVEFLVSFYNNEISEKSEIFDDQFSVERPDGSNFTLKIRSTKLEDSAMYFCASRTGTGTSLAKNIQYFGAGTRLSVL.

The CDR3 loop is CASSGPGGQGKNQPQHF. The CDR3 DNA reads TGTGCCAGCAGTGGCCCAGGGGGACAGGGGAAAAATCAGCCCCAGCATTTT. This chain links TRBV25-1 with TRBJ1-5; 10 nucleotides line up with TRBD1. V shed 4 bases and J 4 bases; nucleotides not matched to a gene: 10. Germline V gene sequence: CDR1 MGHDK, CDR2 SYGVNS. The CDR3 covers 17 residues.

The rearrangement links TRBV30 to TRBJ2-1, with D possibly matching TRBD2 (6 bases). The CDR3 has 12 amino acids. Looked up from germline, CDR1 is GTSNPN and CDR2 is SVGIG (reference sequence). Between the trimmed V and J ends, which lost 0 bases and 9 bases, there was a span of 9 bases. This CDR3 reads CAWSVLGGEQFF. The CDR3 region has the DNA TGTGCCTGGAGTGTACTGGGGGGTGAGCAGTTCTTC.

This clone was recorded only once. V is TRBV6-5 and J is TRBJ1-2, with D maybe TRBD1 (6 bases). The germline V and J ends were trimmed by 4 bases and 6 bases, with 9 bases remaining between them. CDR1 MNHEY and CDR2 SVGAGI come from the germline V gene. This CDR3 has 12 amino acids. As DNA, the CDR3 is TGTGCCAGCAGTTTTCAGGGGAATGGCTACACCTTC. This codes for CASSFQGNGYTF.

This clone was detected once. The chain uses TRBV7-9 and TRBJ2-1, with 7 bases matching TRBD2. V gave up 2 bases and J gave up 4 bases; unmatched junction bases: 5. CDR1 SEHNR and CDR2 FQNEAQ come from the germline V gene (reference sequence). The CDR3 has 15 amino acids. The CDR3, as DNA: TGTGCCAGCAGCTTAACACTAGCGCTTTACAATGAGCAGTTCTTC. Protein sequence: CASSLTLALYNEQFF.

The V gene is TRBV19, the J gene TRBJ1-1; D may be TRBD1 (5 bases). CDR3 length: 14 residues. From germline, CDR1 is LNHDA and CDR2 SQIVND (reference sequence). Trimming pared 0 bases from V and 1 base from J, leaving 6 bases between. This CDR3 is CASSIDRENTEAFF. The CDR3 DNA follows: TGTGCCAGTAGTATAGACAGGGAGAACACTGAAGCTTTCTTT.

The rearrangement links TRBV19 to TRBJ2-5, with D maybe TRBD2 (6 bases). The DNA end is more similar to TRBJ2-7, so the J call may be wrong. The CDR3 extends over 15 amino acids. In germline, CDR1 is LNHDA, CDR2 SQIVND (reference sequence). This CDR3 is CASSIAGGSSYEQYF. The DNA for the CDR3 is TGTGCCAGTAGTATTGCCGGGGGTTCTTCCTACGAGCAGTACTTC.

This clone was counted only a few times. The chain uses TRBV28 and TRBJ2-5; a weak D match, TRBD2 (6 bases). The CDR3 contains 14 residues. V lost 7 bases and J lost 5, with 17 bases in between. Germline values: CDR1 MDHEN, CDR2 SYDVKM. The CDR3 reads CASTPLAGRETQYF. The CDR3 DNA reads TGTGCCAGCACCCCACTCGCGGGGCGGGAGACCCAGTACTTC.